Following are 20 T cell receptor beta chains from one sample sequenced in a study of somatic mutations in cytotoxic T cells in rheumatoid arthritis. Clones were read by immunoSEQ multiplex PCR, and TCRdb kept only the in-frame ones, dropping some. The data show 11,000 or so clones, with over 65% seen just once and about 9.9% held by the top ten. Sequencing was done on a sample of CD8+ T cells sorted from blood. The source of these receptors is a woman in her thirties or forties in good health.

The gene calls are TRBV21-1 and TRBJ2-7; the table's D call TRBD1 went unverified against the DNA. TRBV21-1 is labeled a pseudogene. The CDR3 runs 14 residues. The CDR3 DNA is TGTGCCAGCCTCTCCCCCCCCCAGGGCCACGAGCAGTACTTC. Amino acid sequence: CASLSPPQGHEQYF.

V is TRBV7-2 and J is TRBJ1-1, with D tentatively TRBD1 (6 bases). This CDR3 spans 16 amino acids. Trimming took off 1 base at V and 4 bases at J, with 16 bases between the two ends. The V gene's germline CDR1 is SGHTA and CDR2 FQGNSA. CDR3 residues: CASSLDGGGLGTEAFF. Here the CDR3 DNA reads TGTGCCAGCAGCTTAGACGGCGGGGGGCTAGGCACTGAAGCTTTCTTT.

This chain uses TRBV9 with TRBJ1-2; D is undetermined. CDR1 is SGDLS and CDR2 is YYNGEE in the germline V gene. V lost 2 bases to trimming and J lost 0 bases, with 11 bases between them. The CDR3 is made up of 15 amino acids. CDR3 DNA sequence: TGTGCCAGCAGCGTTGTTCCGACCTCTAACTATGGCTACACCTTC. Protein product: CASSVVPTSNYGYTF.

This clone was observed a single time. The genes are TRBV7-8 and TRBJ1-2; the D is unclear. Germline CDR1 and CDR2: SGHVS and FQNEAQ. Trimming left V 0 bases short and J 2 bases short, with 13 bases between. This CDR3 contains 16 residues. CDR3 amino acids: CASSLAGPQANYGYTF. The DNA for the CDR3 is TGTGCCAGCAGCTTAGCAGGGCCTCAGGCGAACTATGGCTACACCTTC.

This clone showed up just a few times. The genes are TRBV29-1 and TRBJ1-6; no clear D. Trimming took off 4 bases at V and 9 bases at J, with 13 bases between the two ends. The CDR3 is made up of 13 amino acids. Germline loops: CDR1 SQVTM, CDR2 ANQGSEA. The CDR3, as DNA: TGCAGCGTTGGACTAGGAGGTGGTTCACCCCTCCACTTT. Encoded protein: CSVGLGGGSPLHF.

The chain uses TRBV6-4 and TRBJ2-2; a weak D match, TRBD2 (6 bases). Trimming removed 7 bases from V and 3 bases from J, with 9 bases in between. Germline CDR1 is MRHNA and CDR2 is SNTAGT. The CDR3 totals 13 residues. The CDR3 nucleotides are TGTGCCAGCAAGTCGGGAGACACCGGGGAGCTGTTTTTT. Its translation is CASKSGDTGELFF.

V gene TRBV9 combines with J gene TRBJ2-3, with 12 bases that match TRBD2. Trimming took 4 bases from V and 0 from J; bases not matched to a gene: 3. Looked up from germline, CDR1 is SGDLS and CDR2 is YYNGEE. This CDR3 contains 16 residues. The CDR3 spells CASSQLAGGSTDTQYF. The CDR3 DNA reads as TGTGCCAGCAGCCAACTAGCGGGGGGTAGCACAGATACGCAGTATTTT.

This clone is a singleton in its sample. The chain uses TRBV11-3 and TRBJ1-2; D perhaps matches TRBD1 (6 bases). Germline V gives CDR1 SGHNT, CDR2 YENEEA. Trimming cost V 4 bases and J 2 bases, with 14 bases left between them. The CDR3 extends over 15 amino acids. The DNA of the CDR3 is TGTGCCAGCAGCTCGGATCGGGGGGCGAACTATGGCTACACCTTC. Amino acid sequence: CASSSDRGANYGYTF.

CDR3 amino acids: CASSVQRGMWETQYF. CDR3 sequence (DNA): TGTGCCAGCAGTGTCCAGCGGGGGATGTGGGAGACCCAGTACTTC. The chain uses TRBV27 and TRBJ2-5; TRBD2 matches 8 bases. Germline V gives CDR1 MNHEY, CDR2 SMNVEV (reference sequence). V was clipped by 5 bases and J by 5 bases; unmatched bases: 10. The CDR3 is made up of 15 amino acids.

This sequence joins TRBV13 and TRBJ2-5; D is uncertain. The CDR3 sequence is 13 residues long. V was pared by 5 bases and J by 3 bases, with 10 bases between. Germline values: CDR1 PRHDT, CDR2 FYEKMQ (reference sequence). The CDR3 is CASSRLEKETQYF. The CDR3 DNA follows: TGTGCCAGCAGCCGTCTCGAGAAAGAGACCCAGTACTTC.

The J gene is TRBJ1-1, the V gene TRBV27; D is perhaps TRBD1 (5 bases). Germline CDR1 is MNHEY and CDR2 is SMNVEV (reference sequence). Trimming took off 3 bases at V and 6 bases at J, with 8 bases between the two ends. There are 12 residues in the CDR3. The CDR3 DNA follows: TGTGCCAGCAGTTTGTGGGGGGCTGAAGCTTTCTTT. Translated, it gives CASSLWGAEAFF.

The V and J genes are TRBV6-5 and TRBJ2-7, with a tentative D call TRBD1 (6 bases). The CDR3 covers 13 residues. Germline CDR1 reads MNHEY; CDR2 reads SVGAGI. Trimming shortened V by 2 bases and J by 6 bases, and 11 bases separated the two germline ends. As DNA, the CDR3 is TGTGCCAGCAGTTACGCACAGGGTGGCGAGCAGTACGTC. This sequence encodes CASSYAQGGEQYV.

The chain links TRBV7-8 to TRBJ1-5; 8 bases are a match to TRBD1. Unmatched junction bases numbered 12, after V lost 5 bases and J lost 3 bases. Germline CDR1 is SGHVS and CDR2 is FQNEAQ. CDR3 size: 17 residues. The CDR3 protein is CASSVNQGAWVNQPQHF. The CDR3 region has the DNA TGTGCCAGCAGCGTAAATCAGGGGGCTTGGGTCAATCAGCCCCAGCATTTT. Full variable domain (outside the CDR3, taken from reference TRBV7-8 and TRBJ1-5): GAGVSQSPRYKVAKRGQDVALRCDPISGHVSLFWYQQALGQGPEFLTYFQNEAQLDKSGLPSDRFFAERPEGSVSTLKIQRTQQEDSAVYLCASSVNQGAWVNQPQHFGDGTRLSIL.

The CDR3 nucleotides read TGTGCCAGCAGTGGAAAGGGGGGGATGATCGGCAATCAGCCCCAGCATTTT. Residues: CASSGKGGMIGNQPQHF. The genes are TRBV2 and TRBJ1-5; a possible D gene is TRBD1 (6 bases). The CDR3 contains 17 residues. The V end lost 4 bases, the J end lost 2 bases, and 18 bases lay between the germline ends. The V gene's germline CDR1 is SNHLY and CDR2 FYNNEI.

CDR3 sequence reads: CASSPPGQLNTEAFF. CDR3 nucleotide sequence: TGTGCCAGCAGTCCGCCCGGACAACTGAACACTGAAGCTTTCTTT. The J gene is TRBJ1-1, the V gene TRBV9, with D possibly being TRBD1 (5 bases). The CDR3 covers 15 residues. The germline V and J ends were trimmed by 5 bases and 0 bases, with 14 bases remaining between them. CDR1 SGDLS and CDR2 YYNGEE come from the germline V gene. The full variable domain, completed using reference TRBV9 and TRBJ1-1, is DSGVTQTPKHLITATGQRVTLRCSPRSGDLSVYWYQQSLDQGLQFLIQYYNGEERAKGNILERFSAQQFPDLHSELNLSSLELGDSALYFCASSPPGQLNTEAFFGQGTRLTVV.

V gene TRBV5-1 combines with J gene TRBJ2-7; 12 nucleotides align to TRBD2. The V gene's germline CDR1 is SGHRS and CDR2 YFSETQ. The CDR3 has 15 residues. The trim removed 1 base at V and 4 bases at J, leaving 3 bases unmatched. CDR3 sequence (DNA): TGCGCCAGCAGCTTGACTAGCGGGAGGTCATACGAGCAGTACTTC. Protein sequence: CASSLTSGRSYEQYF.

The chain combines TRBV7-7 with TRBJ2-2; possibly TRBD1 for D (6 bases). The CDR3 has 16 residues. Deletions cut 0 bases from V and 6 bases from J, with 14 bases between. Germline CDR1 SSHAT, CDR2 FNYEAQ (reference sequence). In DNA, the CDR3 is TGTGCCAGCAGCTTAGCGGGGGCACCCTTCGCCGGGGAGCTGTTTTTT. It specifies CASSLAGAPFAGELFF.

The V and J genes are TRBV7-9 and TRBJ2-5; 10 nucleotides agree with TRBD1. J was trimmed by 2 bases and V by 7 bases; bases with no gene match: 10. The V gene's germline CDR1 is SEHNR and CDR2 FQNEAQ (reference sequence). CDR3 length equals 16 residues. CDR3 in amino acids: CASKLGDRGRQETQYF. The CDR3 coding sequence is TGTGCCAGCAAATTGGGGGACAGGGGTCGGCAAGAGACCCAGTACTTC.

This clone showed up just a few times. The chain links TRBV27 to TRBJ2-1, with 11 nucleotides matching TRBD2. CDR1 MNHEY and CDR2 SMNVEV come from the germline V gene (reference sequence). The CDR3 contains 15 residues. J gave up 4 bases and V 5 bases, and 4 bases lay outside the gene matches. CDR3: CASSISGGAYNEQFF. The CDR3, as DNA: TGTGCCAGCAGTATTAGCGGGGGGGCTTACAATGAGCAGTTCTTC.

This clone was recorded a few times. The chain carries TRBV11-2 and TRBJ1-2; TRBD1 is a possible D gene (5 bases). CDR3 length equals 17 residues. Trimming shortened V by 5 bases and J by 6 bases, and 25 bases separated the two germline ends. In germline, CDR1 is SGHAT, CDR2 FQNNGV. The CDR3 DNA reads TGTGCCAGCAGCGAGAAGCCCCAGGGATACCCTATGCATGGCTACACCTTC. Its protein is CASSEKPQGYPMHGYTF.